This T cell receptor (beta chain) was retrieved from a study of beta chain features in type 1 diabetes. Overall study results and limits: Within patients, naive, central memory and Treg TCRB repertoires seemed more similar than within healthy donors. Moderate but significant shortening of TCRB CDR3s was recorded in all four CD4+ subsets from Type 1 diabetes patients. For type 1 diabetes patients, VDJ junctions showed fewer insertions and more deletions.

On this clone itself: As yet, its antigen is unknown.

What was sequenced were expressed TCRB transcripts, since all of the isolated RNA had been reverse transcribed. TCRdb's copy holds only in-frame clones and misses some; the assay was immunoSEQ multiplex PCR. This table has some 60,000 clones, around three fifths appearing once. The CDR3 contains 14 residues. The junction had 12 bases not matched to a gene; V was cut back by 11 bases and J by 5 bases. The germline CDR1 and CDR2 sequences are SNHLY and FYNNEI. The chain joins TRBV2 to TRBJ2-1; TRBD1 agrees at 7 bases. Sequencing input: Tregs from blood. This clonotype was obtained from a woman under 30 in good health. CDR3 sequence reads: CASLVGTDNNEQFF. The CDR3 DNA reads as TGTGCCTCTCTCGTGGGGACAGACAACAATGAGCAGTTCTTC.